The next 31 T cell receptor beta chains were all read from a single sample in a study of cytomegalovirus exposure and HLA in healthy donors. The PCR used 60 Vbeta and 13 Jbeta primers. Generated by immunoSEQ multiplex PCR, the TCRdb table keeps only in-frame clones and is missing some. This table has around 83,000 clones, roughly 78% appearing once. Sequenced input: PBMCs. Receptor source: a male donor in good health and CMV-seropositive.

The chain is built from TRBV6-5 and TRBJ1-4; TRBD1 agrees at 8 bases. Losses at the gene ends were 3 bases for V and 12 bases for J; bases not matched to a gene: 15. The CDR3 is 16 amino acids. Germline loops: CDR1 MNHEY, CDR2 SVGAGI. CDR3 sequence reads: CASSYGLDRAKGELFF. DNA for the CDR3: TGTGCCAGCAGTTATGGGTTGGACAGGGCGAAAGGGGAACTGTTTTTT.

This clone has just one count. This chain uses TRBV7-7 with TRBJ2-1, with TRBD2 matching over 10 bases. Per germline, CDR1 SSHAT and CDR2 FNYEAQ (reference sequence). With V trimmed by 0 bases and J by 10 bases, 6 bases remained unmatched. This CDR3 contains 15 residues. The CDR3 sequence: CASSLAASGGTEQFF. CDR3 DNA: TGTGCCAGCAGCTTAGCGGCTAGCGGGGGAACAGAGCAGTTCTTC.

This clone was seen once. The junction and the germline gene differ at one end; a read error may be behind it. The J gene is TRBJ2-7, the V gene TRBV4-2; 7 bases agree with TRBD2. This CDR3 has 15 amino acids. CDR1 and CDR2 from the germline V gene are LGHNA and YNFKEQ. The chain's CDR3 is CASSQGGGSGYEQHF. DNA for the CDR3: TGTGCCAGCAGCCAAGGGGGCGGGAGTGGCTACGAGCAGCACTTC.

The chain carries TRBV4-1 and TRBJ1-3, with 9 bases lining up with TRBD1. The germline CDR1 and CDR2 sequences are MGHRA and YSYEKL. The CDR3 loop spans 16 amino acids. The V and J ends lost 2 bases and 2 bases, in that order; junction bases with no gene match: 4. CDR3 coding DNA: TGCGCCAGCAGCCAATCCGGGACAGGGCCTGGAAACACCATATATTTT. Amino acids: CASSQSGTGPGNTIYF.

The chain employs TRBV28 and TRBJ1-2, with D perhaps matching TRBD1 (6 bases). Trimming stripped 7 bases from V and 8 bases from J, with 14 bases between. CDR3 size: 12 residues. CDR1 and CDR2 (germline): MDHEN, SYDVKM. The CDR3 DNA is TGTGCCAGCAATATTGAGGGGGGGGGCTACACCTTC. Protein sequence: CASNIEGGGYTF.

This rearrangement joins TRBV10-3 to TRBJ2-1, with 8 bases fitting TRBD1. The CDR3 is 14 amino acids. Germline V gene sequence: CDR1 ENHRY, CDR2 SYGVKD. V trimming: 6 bases; J trimming: 8 bases; junction bases outside the gene matches: 9. The CDR3 DNA is TGTGCCATCAGCACTCGACAGGGGCTGTATGAGCAGTTCTTC. Translation gives CAISTRQGLYEQFF.

The J gene is TRBJ2-3, the V gene TRBV7-9; no clear D. CDR3 length equals 12 residues. V lost 4 bases to trimming and J lost 6 bases, with 8 bases between them. Germline CDR1 reads SEHNR; CDR2 reads FQNEAQ (reference sequence). The CDR3 sequence: CASSSPGDTQYF. The CDR3 bases are TGTGCCAGCAGCTCTCCCGGGGATACGCAGTATTTT. The complete variable domain, with remaining parts taken from reference TRBV7-9 and TRBJ2-3, reads DTGVSQNPRHKITKRGQNVTFRCDPISEHNRLYWYRQTLGQGPEFLTYFQNEAQLEKSRLLSDRFSAERPKGSFSTLEIQRTEQGDSAMYLCASSSPGDTQYFGPGTRLTVL.

The chain carries TRBV30 and TRBJ1-2; D not resolved. The CDR3 length is 10 residues. V shed 3 bases and J shed 6 bases, with 5 bases lying between them. Germline V gives CDR1 GTSNPN, CDR2 SVGIG (reference sequence). The CDR3 region has the DNA TGTGCCTGGAGGAGGGATGGCTACACCTTC. Translated, it gives CAWRRDGYTF.

The V and J genes are TRBV29-1 and TRBJ1-2; D unresolved. Trimming shortened V by 7 bases and J by 6 bases, and 9 bases separated the two germline ends. Per germline, CDR1 SQVTM and CDR2 ANQGSEA. The CDR3 consists of 10 residues. The CDR3 here is CSATGNGYTF. DNA of the CDR3: TGCAGCGCGACGGGGAATGGCTACACCTTC.

The V gene is TRBV6-5, the J gene TRBJ2-7; the match to TRBD2 covers 10 bases. The CDR3 totals 14 residues. Losses at the gene ends were 4 bases for V and 6 bases for J; bases not matched to a gene: 6. CDR1 and CDR2 (germline): MNHEY, SVGAGI. CDR3 protein: CASSFSGGAFEQYF. The CDR3 DNA sequence: TGTGCCAGCAGTTTCAGCGGGGGGGCCTTCGAGCAGTACTTC.

This clone was picked up one time. J is TRBJ1-2 and V is TRBV28; D ambiguous. The CDR3 runs 13 residues. The germline V and J ends were trimmed by 6 bases and 3 bases, with 11 bases remaining between them. The germline V gene encodes CDR1 MDHEN and CDR2 SYDVKM. CDR3 protein: CASRPEGYYGYTF. The CDR3, as DNA: TGTGCCAGCAGACCGGAGGGATACTATGGCTACACCTTC.

The V and J genes are TRBV11-2 and TRBJ1-1; 7 nucleotides match TRBD1. The CDR3 contains 15 residues. Germline values: CDR1 SGHAT, CDR2 FQNNGV. V dropped 2 bases and J dropped 6; count of bases not matched to a gene: 9. This chain's CDR3 is CASSLRQGVVAEAFF. CDR3 coding DNA: TGTGCCAGCAGCTTACGTCAGGGGGTTGTCGCTGAAGCTTTCTTT.

Regarding this clone: A read error may produce the germline difference seen at one junction end. Other nucleotide sequences from this sample produce the same CDR3. The rearrangement links TRBV28 to TRBJ1-5, with 9 positions matching TRBD1. Germline V gene lookup returns CDR1 MDHEN and CDR2 SYDVKM. The CDR3 extends over 15 amino acids. CDR3 sequence reads: CASRQGALADQPQHF. For the CDR3, the DNA is TGTGCCAGCAGACAGGGGGCGTTGGCCGATCAGCCTCAGCATTTT.

The chain employs TRBV12-5 and TRBJ1-3, with D perhaps TRBD1 (6 bases). The CDR3 sequence is 17 residues long. Germline assignment: CDR1 LGHNT and CDR2 FRNRAP. The V gene lost 2 bases and the J gene lost 4 bases, with 18 bases spanning the gap. CDR3 sequence: CASGLPRSGTPGNTIYF. CDR3 bases: TGTGCTAGTGGTTTGCCCAGGTCCGGGACACCAGGAAACACCATATATTTT.

The chain couples TRBV6-1 to TRBJ1-3, with D unresolved. Germline values: CDR1 MNHNS, CDR2 SASEGT. The CDR3 is made up of 15 amino acids. Between the trimmed V and J ends, which lost 6 bases and 0 bases, there was a span of 12 bases. The CDR3: CASSEAPDSGNTIYF. For the CDR3, the DNA is TGTGCCAGCAGCGAGGCCCCGGACTCTGGAAACACCATATATTTT.

The J gene is TRBJ2-7, the V gene TRBV5-6, with D possibly TRBD1 on 7 matching bases. Germline CDR1 is SGHDT and CDR2 is YYEEEE. V was pared by 4 bases and J by 2 bases, with 19 bases between. The CDR3 contains 16 residues. CDR3 residues: CASSKTRDRLTYEQYF. The CDR3 coding sequence is TGTGCCAGCAGCAAGACTAGGGACAGACTAACCTACGAGCAGTACTTC.

The chain is built from TRBV5-6 and TRBJ1-1, with D possibly matching TRBD1 (5 bases). Trimming stripped 2 bases from V and 0 bases from J, with 11 bases between. CDR1 and CDR2 (germline): SGHDT, YYEEEE. This CDR3 has 15 amino acids. For the CDR3, the DNA is TGTGCCAGCAGCTTAAATTGGGGCGTGAACACTGAAGCTTTCTTT. Its translation: CASSLNWGVNTEAFF.

The chain employs TRBV27 and TRBJ2-2; 13 bases match TRBD2. V was pared by 8 bases and J by 7 bases, with 4 bases of the junction left unmatched. This CDR3 comprises 14 residues. Germline V lookup: CDR1 MNHEY, CDR2 SMNVEV (reference sequence). The CDR3 reads CASGTSGKGGELFF. The CDR3, as DNA: TGTGCCAGCGGGACTAGCGGGAAGGGCGGGGAGCTGTTTTTT.

The chain has TRBV27 and TRBJ2-7; TRBD1 matches at 7 bases. The germline CDR1 and CDR2 sequences are MNHEY and SMNVEV (reference sequence). V trimming: 6 bases; J trimming: 1 base; junction bases outside the gene matches: 3. The CDR3 sequence is 13 residues long. DNA for the CDR3: TGTGCCAGCAGAGGGACAGCTTCCTACGAGCAGTACTTC. Translating gives CASRGTASYEQYF.

The CDR3 protein is CASSRGASAQLTYEQYF. CDR3 coding DNA: TGCGCCAGCAGCCGAGGGGCTAGCGCCCAACTTACCTACGAGCAGTACTTC. The chain recombines TRBV5-1 with TRBJ2-7, with D possibly being TRBD2 (6 bases). The CDR3 runs to 17 residues. CDR1 is SGHRS, CDR2 YFSETQ, per germline. Trimming removed 4 bases at V and 2 bases at J, with 22 bases between.

The gene calls are TRBV7-2 and TRBJ2-7; D unclear. Germline loops: CDR1 SGHTA, CDR2 FQGNSA. The ends were cut back, 2 bases at V and 1 base at J, with 18 bases in the middle. This CDR3 has 17 amino acids. For the CDR3, the DNA is TGTGCCAGCAGCTTAAGGCCGACTCTAGTCTGGTCCTACGAGCAGTACTTC. It encodes CASSLRPTLVWSYEQYF.

The chain joins TRBV10-3 to TRBJ2-7; D might be TRBD2 (5 bases). The CDR3 runs 13 residues. V lost 3 bases to trimming and J lost 4 bases, with 10 bases between them. CDR1 is ENHRY and CDR2 is SYGVKD in the germline V gene. DNA of the CDR3: TGTGCCATCAGTGATAATAGCGCGTACGAGCAGTACTTC. This sequence encodes CAISDNSAYEQYF.

The chain carries TRBV9 and TRBJ1-5; no clear D gene. Germline V gives CDR1 SGDLS, CDR2 YYNGEE. This CDR3 is 15 amino acids long. V was cut by 0 bases and J by 0 bases, with 7 bases left in between. The CDR3: CASSVDGNSNQPQHF. The CDR3 DNA reads TGTGCCAGCAGCGTAGACGGGAATAGCAATCAGCCCCAGCATTTT. The variable domain in full, completed from reference TRBV9 and TRBJ1-5, reads DSGVTQTPKHLITATGQRVTLRCSPRSGDLSVYWYQQSLDQGLQFLIQYYNGEERAKGNILERFSAQQFPDLHSELNLSSLELGDSALYFCASSVDGNSNQPQHFGDGTRLSIL.

The count of this clone is one. The genes are TRBV28 and TRBJ2-1, with 14 bases aligning to TRBD2. Germline trimming cut 5 bases from V and 8 bases from J; bases unmatched to any gene: 8. Germline CDR1 is MDHEN and CDR2 is SYDVKM. CDR3 size: 16 residues. Here the CDR3 reads CASSPHGTSGRHEQFF. The CDR3 DNA reads as TGTGCCAGCAGTCCACATGGGACTAGCGGGAGACATGAGCAGTTCTTC.

V gene TRBV19 combines with J gene TRBJ1-1; D perhaps matches TRBD1 (6 bases). Between the trimmed V and J ends, which lost 8 bases and 1 base, there was a span of 17 bases. The germline CDR1 and CDR2 sequences are LNHDA and SQIVND (reference sequence). The CDR3 runs to 15 residues. The CDR3, as DNA: TGTGCCAGTGAGTCTGACGGGGGGGCGAACACTGAAGCTTTCTTT. Encoded protein: CASESDGGANTEAFF.

The chain uses TRBV19 and TRBJ2-1, with 7 nucleotides matching TRBD2. V lost 4 bases, J lost 7 bases, and 13 bases stayed unmatched. The CDR3 sequence is 16 residues long. The germline V gene has CDR1 LNHDA and CDR2 SQIVND (reference sequence). CDR3 region: CASSNYSAGIINEQFF. CDR3 in DNA: TGTGCCAGTAGTAACTACTCAGCGGGAATTATAAATGAGCAGTTCTTC.

The chain recombines TRBV5-1 with TRBJ2-2; D might be TRBD2 (6 bases). The CDR3 is 14 amino acids. The ends were cut back, 7 bases at V and 1 base at J, with 11 bases in the middle. Germline-derived CDR1 and CDR2 are SGHRS and YFSETQ. The CDR3 sequence: CASGDLLNTGELFF. The DNA of the CDR3 is TGCGCCAGCGGGGACTTACTGAACACCGGGGAGCTGTTTTTT.

The gene calls are TRBV28 and TRBJ1-5, with D hard to call. This CDR3 region has 15 residues. The germline CDR1 and CDR2 sequences are MDHEN and SYDVKM. V gave up 3 bases and J gave up 0 bases, with 9 bases separating them. The CDR3 loop reads CASSLMRGSNQPQHF. In DNA, the CDR3 is TGTGCCAGCAGTTTGATGCGCGGTAGCAATCAGCCCCAGCATTTT.

The chain links TRBV5-1 to TRBJ1-4, with no clear D. The CDR3 runs 14 residues. From germline, CDR1 is SGHRS and CDR2 YFSETQ. Trimming removed 0 bases at V and 5 bases at J, with 8 bases between. The DNA for the CDR3 is TGCGCCAGCAGCTTGGACGGGGTAAATGAAAAACTGTTTTTT. This codes for CASSLDGVNEKLFF.

CDR3 sequence: CSVVRMEDTEAFF. CDR3 nucleotide sequence: TGCAGCGTTGTGCGTATGGAGGACACTGAAGCTTTCTTT. V usage is TRBV29-1 and J usage is TRBJ1-1; D unclear. The germline V gene encodes CDR1 SQVTM and CDR2 ANQGSEA. V was cut by 4 bases and J by 3 bases, with 12 bases left in between. The CDR3 has 13 residues.

V gene TRBV5-6 combines with J gene TRBJ2-4; no definite D call. The germline CDR1 and CDR2 sequences are SGHDT and YYEEEE. This CDR3 has 13 amino acids. The V end lost 0 bases, the J end lost 5 bases, and 6 bases lay between the germline ends. The DNA of the CDR3 is TGTGCCAGCAGCTTGGATCTAGAAAACATTCAGTACTTC. This codes for CASSLDLENIQYF.